These 22 T cell receptor beta chains came from one sample sequenced in a study of blood T cells in healthy people across ages. For the second PCR, which ran for 7 to 11 cycles, a sample-barcoded 5' primer and a J-beta primer mix were used. TCRdb reanalysed the 5' RACE reads using MiXCR and keeps one entry per CDR3 protein. The sample contains around 650,000 distinct CDR3 sequences, roughly 32% of which appear only once. The sequenced sample was blood. The receptors shown here come from a woman over 75 in good health.

This clonotype was seen ten or more times. The J gene is TRBJ2-1, the V gene TRBV9; 8 nucleotides align to TRBD2. This CDR3 comprises 15 residues. The germline V gene encodes CDR1 SGDLS and CDR2 YYNGEE. Losses at the gene ends were 3 bases for V and 5 bases for J; bases not matched to a gene: 7. The CDR3 loop is CASSARSGGDNEQFF. The CDR3 nucleotides read TGTGCCAGCAGCGCACGATCGGGGGGGGACAATGAGCAGTTCTTC.

This clonotype occurred many times. The J gene is TRBJ2-7, the V gene TRBV6-2 or TRBV6-3; either TRBD1 or TRBD2 may supply D (5 bases each). This CDR3 spans 15 amino acids. V was clipped by 2 bases and J by 5 bases, with 16 bases between them. In germline, CDR1 is MNHEY, CDR2 SVGEGT. CDR3 in amino acids: CASSYGSGAGNEQYF. The CDR3 DNA sequence: TGTGCCAGCAGTTACGGGTCCGGGGCAGGGAACGAGCAGTACTTC.

Points on this clonotype: This may be a read error: a much more frequent sequence differs by one nucleotide. The rearrangement joins TRBV29-1 to TRBJ2-1; 7 nucleotides line up with TRBD2. The CDR3 is 11 residues long. Unmatched junction bases numbered 4, after V lost 4 bases and J lost 10 bases. Germline loops: CDR1 SQVTM, CDR2 ANQGSEA. The CDR3 loop is CSVAGEGEQFF. The CDR3 bases are TGCAGCGTTGCCGGGGAGGGCGAGCAGTTCTTC.

This clonotype was recorded many times. The V gene is TRBV6-5, the J gene TRBJ2-7, with 9 bases matching TRBD1. Looked up from germline, CDR1 is MNHEY and CDR2 is SVGAGI. After removal of 5 bases from V and 6 bases from J, the junction contained 8 bases not matched to a gene. CDR3 length: 14 residues. CDR3 in DNA: TGTGCCAGCAGTAGGGACAGGGTCCCCCTCGAGCAGTACTTC. It yields the protein CASSRDRVPLEQYF.

V is TRBV6-2 or TRBV6-3 and J is TRBJ2-1; possible D gene TRBD2, 7 bases. V was cut by 6 bases and J by 8 bases, with 17 bases left in between. The length of the CDR3 is 14 residues. Germline V lookup: CDR1 MNHEY, CDR2 SVGEGT. For the CDR3, the DNA is TGTGCCAGCAGCGGGGGGCGGGAGTATCATGAGCAGTTCTTC. This gives the protein CASSGGREYHEQFF.

This clonotype came up once. The rearrangement joins TRBV7-9 to TRBJ1-1, with TRBD1 matching over 8 bases. The CDR3 has 15 amino acids. CDR1 and CDR2 (germline): SEHNR, FQNEAQ (reference sequence). The J segment lost 7 bases and the V segment lost 9 bases, leaving 16 bases of the junction unmatched. DNA of the CDR3: TGTGCCAGTAGCCTCAGTAGACAGGGGAAGATTGAAGCTTTCTTT. Translated, it gives CASSLSRQGKIEAFF.

Remarks on this clonotype: This may come from a read error, since a much larger clone is one base off. The CDR3 protein is CAGSDEGTDEQFF. The DNA of the CDR3 is TGTGCCGGCAGTGATGAGGGGACGGATGAGCAGTTCTTC. The chain links TRBV6-4 to TRBJ2-1; D may correspond to TRBD1 or TRBD2 (5 bases each). Germline CDR1 reads MRHNA; CDR2 reads SNTAGT. CDR3 length equals 13 residues.

Regarding this clonotype: A much bigger clone sits one base away, suggesting this may be a read error. The chain uses TRBV20-1 and TRBJ1-2; 7 nucleotides agree with TRBD1. CDR1 DFQATT and CDR2 SNEGSKA come from the germline V gene (reference sequence). J was trimmed by 1 base and V by 8 bases; bases with no gene match: 16. The CDR3 is 16 amino acids. CDR3 nucleotides: TGCAGTACTGAAACAGGGGTCTCTACACTTAACTATGGCTACACCTTC. This codes for CSTETGVSTLNYGYTF.

This clonotype was found a few times. The genes are TRBV5-8 and TRBJ2-5; D might be TRBD1 (6 bases). Germline CDR1 and CDR2: SGHTS and YDEGEE. The V end was cut by 6 bases, the J end by 0 bases, with 21 bases between. The length of the CDR3 is 17 residues. The CDR3 is CASTVGAFNSHQETQYF. DNA of the CDR3: TGTGCCAGCACCGTGGGGGCCTTTAACTCTCACCAAGAGACCCAGTACTTC.

About this clonotype: A much bigger clone sits one base away, suggesting this may be a read error. The chain carries TRBV5-1 and TRBJ2-3; D perhaps matches TRBD1 (6 bases). Germline lookup yields CDR1 SGHRS and CDR2 YFSETQ. The germline V and J ends were trimmed by 4 bases and 4 bases, with 10 bases remaining between them. This CDR3 contains 13 residues. The CDR3 coding sequence is TGCGCCAGCAGCCCAGGGGTCGCAGATACGCAGTATTTT. It encodes CASSPGVADTQYF. Drawing the rest from reference TRBV5-1 and TRBJ2-3, the complete variable domain is KAGVTQTPRYLIKTRGQQVTLSCSPISGHRSVSWYQQTPGQGLQFLFEYFSETQRNKGNFPGRFSGRQFSNSRSEMNVSTLELGDSALYLCASSPGVADTQYFGPGTRLTVL.

As for this clonotype: A read error is possible here, since a much larger clone lies one base away. It is likely a read error, because the conserved phenylalanine at the end of the CDR3 is missing. This chain joins TRBV6-4 and TRBJ2-1; 7 bases are shared with TRBD2. CDR3 size: 15 residues. After removal of 1 base from V and 7 bases from J, the junction contained 7 bases not matched to a gene. Germline CDR1 is MRHNA and CDR2 is SNTAGT. CDR3 DNA: TGTGCCAGCAGTGACTGGGCGGGGGTCGGGAATGAGCAGTTCGTC. This gives the protein CASSDWAGVGNEQFV.

The CDR3 region is CASRPTGGSRGELFF. CDR3 in DNA: TGTGCCAGCAGGCCGACAGGGGGCTCTCGCGGGGAGCTGTTTTTT. The chain combines TRBV27 with TRBJ2-2, with 10 bases aligning to TRBD1. The germline CDR1 and CDR2 sequences are MNHEY and SMNVEV (reference sequence). V was clipped by 6 bases and J by 7 bases; unmatched bases: 8. This CDR3 spans 15 amino acids.

The rearrangement joins TRBV29-1 to TRBJ2-1, with 11 bases aligning to TRBD1. The J segment lost 8 bases and the V segment lost 7 bases, leaving 13 bases of the junction unmatched. This CDR3 has 15 amino acids. Germline-derived CDR1 and CDR2 are SQVTM and ANQGSEA. CDR3 sequence: CSAKTGTGGTDEQFF. In nucleotides, the CDR3 is TGCAGCGCCAAAACCGGGACAGGGGGTACAGATGAGCAGTTCTTC.

This clonotype was detected ten times or more. The chain combines TRBV21-1 with TRBJ2-7; the table assigns TRBD1, which was not confirmed against the DNA. TRBV21-1 is recorded as a pseudogene. The CDR3 extends over 13 amino acids. The DNA for the CDR3 is TGTGCCAGCACTCTGGACAGGGAAAGCGAGCAGTACTTC. The encoded protein is CASTLDRESEQYF.

Comments on this clonotype: Since a much larger clone is just one base distant, this may be a read error. The chain combines TRBV20-1 with TRBJ2-7, with D uncertain. The germline gives CDR1 DFQATT, CDR2 SNEGSKA (reference sequence). The CDR3 consists of 15 residues. Trimming cost V 3 bases and J 2 bases, with 17 bases left between them. The chain's CDR3 is CSASRRSSQTYEQYF. Here the CDR3 DNA reads TGCAGTGCTAGTCGAAGGTCCTCCCAGACCTACGAGCAGTACTTC.

The chain uses TRBV15 and TRBJ2-3; unclear D gene. CDR3 length equals 14 residues. Trimming left V 7 bases short and J 3 bases short, with 14 bases between. CDR1 and CDR2 (germline): LNHNV, YYDKDF (reference sequence). CDR3 in amino acids: CATKILMETDTQYF. CDR3 bases: TGTGCCACCAAAATACTGATGGAGACAGATACGCAGTATTTT.

For this clonotype: Given a much more abundant clone one base away, this may be a read error. The J gene is TRBJ1-4, the V gene TRBV5-1; no clear D gene. The CDR3 contains 16 residues. Germline V gene data show CDR1 as SGHRS and CDR2 as YFSETQ. Between the trimmed V and J ends, which lost 0 bases and 10 bases, there was a span of 19 bases. The CDR3 region is CASSLANPGNGGKLFF. Written as DNA, the CDR3 is TGCGCCAGCAGCTTGGCTAACCCGGGCAACGGTGGAAAACTGTTTTTT.

This clonotype was picked up many times. This sequence joins TRBV3-1 and TRBJ1-4, with D tentatively TRBD1 (5 bases). Between the trimmed V and J ends, which lost 4 bases and 4 bases, there was a span of 16 bases. Germline-derived CDR1 and CDR2 are LGHDT and YNNKEL (reference sequence). The length of the CDR3 is 16 residues. CDR3 region: CASSRRTLEGNEKLFF. The CDR3 DNA follows: TGTGCCAGCAGCCGTCGGACACTGGAGGGTAATGAAAAACTGTTTTTT.

This clonotype was picked up many times. V gene TRBV20-1 combines with J gene TRBJ1-1; D is ambiguous. Trimming left V 6 bases short and J 1 base short, with 9 bases between. This CDR3 region has 12 residues. Germline V gene data show CDR1 as DFQATT and CDR2 as SNEGSKA (reference sequence). The DNA of the CDR3 is TGCAGTGCCGCACTTCCGAACACTGAAGCTTTCTTT. Amino acids: CSAALPNTEAFF.

The sample holds one count of this clonotype. The chain employs TRBV7-2 and TRBJ2-3; TRBD2 is a possible D gene (5 bases). V was pared by 2 bases and J by 5 bases, with 11 bases between. There are 14 residues in the CDR3. The germline gives CDR1 SGHTA, CDR2 FQGNSA. Here the CDR3 reads CASSLSRTVDTQYF. CDR3 DNA sequence: TGTGCCAGCAGCTTATCCCGGACTGTAGATACGCAGTATTTT.

This clonotype occurred many times. This sequence joins TRBV6-2 or TRBV6-3 and TRBJ1-5; D gene ambiguous. V was cut by 8 bases and J by 2 bases, with 7 bases left in between. The germline gives CDR1 MNHEY, CDR2 SVGEGT. This CDR3 spans 12 amino acids. DNA of the CDR3: TGTGCCAGCGGAATAGGCAATCAGCCCCAGCATTTT. This encodes CASGIGNQPQHF.

This clonotype was found many times. CDR3 bases: TGCAGCGTTGAAGGCCGATACAATGAGCAGTTCTTC. This encodes CSVEGRYNEQFF. The J gene is TRBJ2-1, the V gene TRBV29-1; D not resolved. Germline CDR1 SQVTM, CDR2 ANQGSEA. There are 12 residues in the CDR3. Deletions cut 1 base from V and 4 bases from J, with 5 bases between.